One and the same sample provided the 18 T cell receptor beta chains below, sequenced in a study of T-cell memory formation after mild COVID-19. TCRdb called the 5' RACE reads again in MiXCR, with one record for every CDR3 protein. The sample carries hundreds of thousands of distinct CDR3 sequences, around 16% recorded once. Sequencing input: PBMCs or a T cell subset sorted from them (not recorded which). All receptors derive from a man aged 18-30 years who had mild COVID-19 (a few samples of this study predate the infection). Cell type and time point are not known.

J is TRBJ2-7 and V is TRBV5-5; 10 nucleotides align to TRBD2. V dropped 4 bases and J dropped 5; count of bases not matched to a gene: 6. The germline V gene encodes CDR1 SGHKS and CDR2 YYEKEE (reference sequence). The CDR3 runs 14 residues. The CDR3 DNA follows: TGTGCCAGCAGCCTTCGACTAGCGGGCAACGAGCAGTACTTC. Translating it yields CASSLRLAGNEQYF. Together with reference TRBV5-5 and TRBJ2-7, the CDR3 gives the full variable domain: DAGVTQSPTHLIKTRGQQVTLRCSPISGHKSVSWYQQVLGQGPQFIFQYYEKEERGRGNFPDRFSARQFPNYSSELNVNALLLGDSALYLCASSLRLAGNEQYFGPGTRLTVT.

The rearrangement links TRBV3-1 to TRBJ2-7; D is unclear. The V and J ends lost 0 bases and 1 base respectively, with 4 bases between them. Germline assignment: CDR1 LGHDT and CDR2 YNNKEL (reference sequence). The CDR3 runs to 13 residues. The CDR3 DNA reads TGTGCCAGCAGCCAAGAGATATCCTACGAGCAGTACTTC. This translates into CASSQEISYEQYF.

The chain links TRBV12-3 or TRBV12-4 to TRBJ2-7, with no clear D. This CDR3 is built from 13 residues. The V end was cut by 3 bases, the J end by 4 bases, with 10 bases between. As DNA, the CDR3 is TGTGCCAGCAGTTTGGCGCGTGGTTACGAGCAGTACTTC. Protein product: CASSLARGYEQYF.

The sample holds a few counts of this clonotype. In nucleotides, the CDR3 is TGCAGTGCTCCGGACCAGGCGTGGGAAAAACTGTTTTTT. Translation: CSAPDQAWEKLFF. The chain carries TRBV20-1 and TRBJ1-4, with D unresolved. Germline CDR1 and CDR2: DFQATT and SNEGSKA (reference sequence). CDR3 length equals 13 residues. Trimming shortened V by 5 bases and J by 8 bases, and 15 bases separated the two germline ends.

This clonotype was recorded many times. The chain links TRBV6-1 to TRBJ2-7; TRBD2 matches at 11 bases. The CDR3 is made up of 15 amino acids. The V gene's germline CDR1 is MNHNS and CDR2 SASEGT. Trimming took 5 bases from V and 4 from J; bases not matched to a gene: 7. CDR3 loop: CASSTPGLAEYEQYF. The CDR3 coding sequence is TGTGCCAGCAGTACTCCGGGACTAGCGGAATACGAGCAGTACTTC.

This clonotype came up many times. In nucleotides, the CDR3 is TGTGCCAGCAGTTTGAAGTGGGCGGCGAATGAGCAGTTCTTC. Translated: CASSLKWAANEQFF. The V call is TRBV27, the J call TRBJ2-1; D ambiguous. This CDR3 is built from 14 residues. V lost 3 bases and J 7 bases, leaving 13 bases between the germline ends. Germline CDR1 and CDR2: MNHEY and SMNVEV (reference sequence).

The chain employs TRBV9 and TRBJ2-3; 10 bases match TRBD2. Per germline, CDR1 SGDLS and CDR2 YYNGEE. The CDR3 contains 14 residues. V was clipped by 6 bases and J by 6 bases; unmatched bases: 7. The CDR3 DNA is TGTGCCAGCACCCCTACTAGCGGGGTGGATACGCAGTATTTT. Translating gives CASTPTSGVDTQYF.

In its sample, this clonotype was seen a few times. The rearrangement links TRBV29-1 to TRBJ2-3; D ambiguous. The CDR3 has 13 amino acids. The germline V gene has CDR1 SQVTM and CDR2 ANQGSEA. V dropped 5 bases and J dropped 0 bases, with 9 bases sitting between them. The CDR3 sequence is CSVTTTSTDTQYF. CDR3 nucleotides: TGCAGCGTTACGACAACTAGCACAGATACGCAGTATTTT.

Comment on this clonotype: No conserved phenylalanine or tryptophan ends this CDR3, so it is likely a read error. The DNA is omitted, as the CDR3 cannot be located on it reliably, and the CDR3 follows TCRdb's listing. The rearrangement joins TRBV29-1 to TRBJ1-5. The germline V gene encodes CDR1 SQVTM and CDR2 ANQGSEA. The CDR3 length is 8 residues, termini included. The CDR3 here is CSGISGLR.

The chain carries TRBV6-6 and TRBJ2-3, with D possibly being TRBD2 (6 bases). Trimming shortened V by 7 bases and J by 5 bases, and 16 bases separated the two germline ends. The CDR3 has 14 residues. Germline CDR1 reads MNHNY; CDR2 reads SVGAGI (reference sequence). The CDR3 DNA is TGTGCCAGCATAGGCGCGCTAGCGAAAGATACGCAGTATTTT. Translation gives CASIGALAKDTQYF.

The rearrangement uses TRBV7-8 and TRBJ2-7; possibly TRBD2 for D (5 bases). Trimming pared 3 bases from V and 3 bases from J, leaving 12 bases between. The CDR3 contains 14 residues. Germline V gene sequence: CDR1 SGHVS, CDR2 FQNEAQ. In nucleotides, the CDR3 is TGTGCCAGCAGCTTTTTGGGAGACGACTACGAGCAGTACTTC. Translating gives CASSFLGDDYEQYF.

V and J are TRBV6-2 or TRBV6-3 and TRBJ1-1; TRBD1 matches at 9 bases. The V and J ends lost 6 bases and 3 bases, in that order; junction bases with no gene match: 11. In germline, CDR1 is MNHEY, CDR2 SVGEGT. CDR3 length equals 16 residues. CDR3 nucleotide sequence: TGTGCCAGCAGCCCCACAGGGGGCCTGGGTGACACTGAAGCTTTCTTT. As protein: CASSPTGGLGDTEAFF.

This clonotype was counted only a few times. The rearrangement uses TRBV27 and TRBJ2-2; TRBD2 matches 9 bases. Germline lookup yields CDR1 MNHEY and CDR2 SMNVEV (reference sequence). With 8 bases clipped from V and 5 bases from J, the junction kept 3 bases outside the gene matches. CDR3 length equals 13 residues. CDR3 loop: CASGTSRTGELFF. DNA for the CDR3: TGTGCCAGCGGGACTAGCAGGACCGGGGAGCTGTTTTTT.

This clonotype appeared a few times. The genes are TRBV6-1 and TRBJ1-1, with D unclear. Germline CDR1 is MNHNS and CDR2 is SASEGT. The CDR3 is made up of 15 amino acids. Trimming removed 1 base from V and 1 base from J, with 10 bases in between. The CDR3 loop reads CASSEGLTWNTEAFF. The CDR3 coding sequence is TGTGCCAGCAGTGAAGGGTTAACGTGGAACACTGAAGCTTTCTTT.

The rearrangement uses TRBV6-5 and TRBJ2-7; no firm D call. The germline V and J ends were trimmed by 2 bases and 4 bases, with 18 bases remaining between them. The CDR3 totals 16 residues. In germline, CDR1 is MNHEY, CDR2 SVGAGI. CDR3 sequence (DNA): TGTGCCAGCAGTTACACAACGACCGGGTCTTCGTACGAGCAGTACTTC. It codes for CASSYTTTGSSYEQYF.

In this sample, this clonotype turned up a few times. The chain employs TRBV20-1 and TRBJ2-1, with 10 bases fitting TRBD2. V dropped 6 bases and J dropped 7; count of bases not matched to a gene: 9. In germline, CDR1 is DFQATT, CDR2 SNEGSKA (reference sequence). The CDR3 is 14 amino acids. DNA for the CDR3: TGCAGTGCCCCAGCGGGGGGGCCGAGAAATGAGCAGTTCTTC. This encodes CSAPAGGPRNEQFF.

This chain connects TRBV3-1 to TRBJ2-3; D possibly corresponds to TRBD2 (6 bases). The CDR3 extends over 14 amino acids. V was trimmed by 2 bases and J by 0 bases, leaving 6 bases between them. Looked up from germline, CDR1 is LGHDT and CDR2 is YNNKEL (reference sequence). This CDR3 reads CASSQLASTDTQYF. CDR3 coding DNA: TGTGCCAGCAGCCAACTAGCGAGCACAGATACGCAGTATTTT.

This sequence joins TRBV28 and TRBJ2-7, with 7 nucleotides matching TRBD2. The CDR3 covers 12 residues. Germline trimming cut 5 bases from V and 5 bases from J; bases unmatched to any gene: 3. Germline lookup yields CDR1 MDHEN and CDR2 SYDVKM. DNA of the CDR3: TGTGCCAGCAGTCGTCTAGCGGACGAGCAGTACGTC. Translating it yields CASSRLADEQYV.